This record concerns one T cell receptor (beta chain) sequence. Antigen specificity is unknown. Before regulatory T cell sorting, thawed PBMCs rested overnight at 37°C in roughly 200 IU/ml IL-2. The sample originates from a study of Tregs in tolerant kidney transplant recipients. From germline, CDR1 is LGHNA and CDR2 YSLEER. V gave up 3 bases and J gave up 0 bases; unmatched junction bases: 9. CDR3 length equals 18 residues. Study-level results: Tregs expanded with activated donor B cells seemed most donor-specific. Changing PCR primers prevented nucleotide comparison between some patients' samples.

Here immunoSEQ multiplex PCR was the method, and the copy in TCRdb shows in-frame clones only, minus some. The table has approximately 16,000 clones, roughly 77% seen once. The sequence derives from a human donor who received a combined kidney and bone marrow transplant. Specimen: Tregs from blood, collected before the transplant. The V call is TRBV4-3, the J call TRBJ2-2; 8 bases match TRBD2. The chain's CDR3 is CASSHIGRGLANTGELFF. CDR3 DNA: TGCGCCAGCAGCCACATTGGCAGGGGACTAGCGAACACCGGGGAGCTGTTTTTT.